Sequencing of this T cell receptor beta chain was carried out in a study of regulatory T cells in long-lasting Graves disease (dated by TCRdb to 2020 to 2022). With regard to the full study: Antithyroid drugs had been taken for less than 3 months by newly diagnosed Graves' disease patients. Patients with persistent Graves' disease were compared with patients with newly diagnosed Graves' disease using TCR sequencing and RNA sequencing of peripheral blood. The study was conducted in China and was registered as a clinical trial. A total of around 35 samples underwent TCR sequencing: approximately 13 from persistent and roughly 20 from newly diagnosed Graves' disease patients.

The study at large found these results: A larger number of public clonotypes was shared among persistent patients (about 2,700) than among newly diagnosed patients (around 890). The study examined only peripheral blood because the primary lesion, thyroid tissue, could not be accessed. Persistent disease showed preferential use of TRBV28, TRBJ1-2 and TRBJ2-5, whereas newly diagnosed disease favored TRBV20-1 and TRBJ2-1. The authors noted that the small sample size was a limitation that may lower accuracy. Only the TCR beta chain was sequenced and analyzed. Compared with newly diagnosed patients, persistent Graves' disease patients had lower TCR Shannon entropy and fewer highly expanded clones, which suggests clonal expansion.

According to the study, the label for this sample's time point signals: newly diagnosed GD, antithyroid drugs for less than 3 months. RNA was extracted from PBMCs in TRIzol for both TCR sequencing and RNA sequencing. The diagnosis of Graves' disease was made according to American Thyroid Association guidelines. Patients for the study were recruited at an endocrinology department in Xi'an, China. From each patient, around 9 milliliters of peripheral blood was collected into an EDTA anticoagulant tube. Ficoll Paque Plus density gradient separation was used to isolate PBMCs, and no further T cell sorting was done. An Agilent 2100 Bioanalyzer and agarose gel were used to assess RNA quality, and a NanoDrop 2000 was used to measure RNA concentration. Libraries were constructed by multiplex PCR. Sequencer: Illumina HiSeq 4000. iRepertoire HTBI primers and Arm-PCR amplification of CDR3 regions were used to construct TCR beta libraries. PCR products were gel purified before sequencing. Processing in the source paper ran as follows. Across samples, approximately 68 TRBV and around 15 TRBJ segments were identified and used for gene usage analysis of CDR3 amino acid clonotypes. Filtered high-quality paired reads were merged into contigs using COPE and FqMerger. BLAST was used to align contigs to IMGT TRBV, TRBD and TRBJ reference genes, and CDR3 was defined according to IMGT. Any clonotype with a frequency above 0.1% was classified as a highly expanded clone. Shannon entropy was used to measure repertoire diversity, and the Gini coefficient was used to measure V-J evenness. A clonotype found in more than one individual was treated as public. TCRdb redid the processing of the public reads, applying fastp at Q25 and MiXCR, and retained in-frame beta chains. Every entry covers one CDR3 protein and lists the most common genes and DNA from its rows. The authors' filters were not applied to this entry. Counted in this sample were about 430,000 distinct CDR3 sequences; 15% of them appeared once. Roughly 8% of the sample belongs to the ten largest clones.

The trim is 6 bases for V and 3 bases for J, with a gap of 11 bases between the germline ends. The CDR3 starts with the cysteine, ends with the phenylalanine, and has 13 residues. Solely the CDR3 DNA is kept, with 39 bases framed from the first base. This clonotype was recorded at least ten times. Its antigen is not yet known. No qualities accompany the bases; no much larger clone lies one base away. This same sample was also part of a study on T cells in Graves' hyperthyroidism and ophthalmopathy. As the second publication notes: A patient counted as having stable Graves' hyperthyroidism if no progression to ophthalmopathy occurred over 18 months of follow-up. Hyperthyroidism patients were newly diagnosed, with disease duration under 2 months, and aged 18 to 65 years. Exclusion was applied to patients with uncontrolled infections, other autoimmune diseases, pregnancy or lactation. Diagnoses were based on clinical symptoms, serum thyroxine and TRAb, thyroid ultrasound and orbital computed tomography. For the first round of RT-PCR on the TCR CDR3, the HTBI primer set was used together with the Qiagen OneStep RT-PCR kit. Most expanded thyroid clonotypes (frequency above 0.001) were also detected in blood, a finding suggesting that blood repertoires may reflect thyroid immune responses. Ophthalmopathy was separated from stable hyperthyroidism by a 13 V-J signature model, with about 86% sensitivity and around 81% specificity obtained in cross-validation and 80%/75% obtained in testing. In validation, the model predicted progression to ophthalmopathy with approximately 69% sensitivity and 72.22% specificity, a median of approximately 6.5 months before onset. A discovery cohort of about a hundred patients, roughly 43 with Graves' ophthalmopathy and 57 with stable Graves' hyperthyroidism, was used to find distinguishing TCR V-J signatures. Prospective prediction of ophthalmopathy was tested in an independent validation cohort consisting of some 18 hyperthyroidism patients and 17 patients who later progressed to ophthalmopathy. For training and testing, the 110 or so patients in the discovery cohort were randomly divided in a 7:3 ratio. The study also compared thyroid tissue and blood T-cell repertoires from more than five Graves' hyperthyroidism patients. After blood sampling, hyperthyroidism patients were treated with methimazole at a starting dose of 30 mg daily, and ophthalmopathy patients were treated with high-dose intravenous methylprednisolone. Libraries were constructed in a second round of multiplex PCR, after which size selection and purification were performed. Sequencing of the libraries was done on an Illumina HiSeq2000 using paired-end 100 bp reads. SOAPnuke was used to process the raw data, with reads discarded if the reads contained adapters or uncalled bases, had a mean Phred below 15, or lacked an exact constant-primer or identifier match. High-quality paired reads were merged with COPE v1.2.5, and unique nucleotide sequences were defined as clonotypes. MiTCR v1.1 was used to align clonotypes to the IMGT TRBV, TRBD and TRBJ reference segments. Only V-J combinations with frequency above 0.0001, covering 99% to 99.2% of repertoires, were analysed. A TCS score was defined as the ratio between F50 (clonal expansion) and ExV (chaos), using BLOSUM62-based TCRdist between CDR3 peptides within each V-J. Welch's t-statistics and random forest reduced approximately 520 V-J features to roughly 13, which were used in a naive Bayes classifier (R e1071). Sample size was not statistically predetermined, and blinding of investigators to group allocation was not performed. According to the paper, TCR Vbeta CDR3 sequencing was carried out on about 140 peripheral blood samples, which came from 40 to 45 ophthalmopathy, around 75 hyperthyroidism and about 17 progressor patients.

Specimen: peripheral blood mononuclear cells (PBMCs), collected at new diagnosis, from a patient treated with antithyroid drugs. The clonotype comes from a woman in her forties with Graves disease. Donor details come from another sample of the same person, matched by shared clones. The V and J genes are TRBV12-3 or TRBV12-4 and TRBJ2-5; the D segment could be TRBD1, given 5 matching bases. The CDR3 protein sequence reads: CASRIDRKETQYF. The bases are TGTGCCAGCAGGATTGACAGAAAAGAGACCCAGTACTTC.